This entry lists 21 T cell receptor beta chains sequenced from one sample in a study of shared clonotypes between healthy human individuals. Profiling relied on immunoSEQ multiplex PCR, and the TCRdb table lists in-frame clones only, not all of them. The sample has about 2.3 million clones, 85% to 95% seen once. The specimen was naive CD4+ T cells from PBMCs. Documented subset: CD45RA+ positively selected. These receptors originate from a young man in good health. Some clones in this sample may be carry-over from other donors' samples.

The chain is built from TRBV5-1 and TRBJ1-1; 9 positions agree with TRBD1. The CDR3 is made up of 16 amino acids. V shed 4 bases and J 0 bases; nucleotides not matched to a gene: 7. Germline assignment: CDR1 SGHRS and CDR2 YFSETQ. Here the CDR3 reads CASSRGQGIMNTEAFF. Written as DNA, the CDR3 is TGCGCCAGCAGCAGAGGACAGGGGATAATGAACACTGAAGCTTTCTTT.

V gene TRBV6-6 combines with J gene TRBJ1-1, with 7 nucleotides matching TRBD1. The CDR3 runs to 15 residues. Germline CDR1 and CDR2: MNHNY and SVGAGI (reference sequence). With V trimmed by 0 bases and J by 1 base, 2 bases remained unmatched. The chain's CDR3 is CASSYSAGGNTEAFF. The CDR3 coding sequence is TGTGCCAGCAGTTACTCGGCAGGGGGGAACACTGAAGCTTTCTTT.

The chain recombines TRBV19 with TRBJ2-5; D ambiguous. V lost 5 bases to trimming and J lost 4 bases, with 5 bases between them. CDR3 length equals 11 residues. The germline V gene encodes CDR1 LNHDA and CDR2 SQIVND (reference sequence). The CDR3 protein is CASSQTETQYF. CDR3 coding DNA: TGTGCCAGTAGTCAAACAGAGACCCAGTACTTC.

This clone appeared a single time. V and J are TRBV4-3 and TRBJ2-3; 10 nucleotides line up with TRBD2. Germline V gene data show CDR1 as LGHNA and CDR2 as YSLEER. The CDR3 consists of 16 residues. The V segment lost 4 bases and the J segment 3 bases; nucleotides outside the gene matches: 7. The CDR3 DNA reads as TGCGCCAGCAGCCGCCAAGCGGGAGGGCAGACAGATACGCAGTATTTT. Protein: CASSRQAGGQTDTQYF.

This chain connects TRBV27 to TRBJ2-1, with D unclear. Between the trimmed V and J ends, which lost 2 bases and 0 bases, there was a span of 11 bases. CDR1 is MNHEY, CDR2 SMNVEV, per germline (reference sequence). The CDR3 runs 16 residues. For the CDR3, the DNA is TGTGCCAGCAGTTTACGCCCCTCCTTCTCCTACAATGAGCAGTTCTTC. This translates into CASSLRPSFSYNEQFF.

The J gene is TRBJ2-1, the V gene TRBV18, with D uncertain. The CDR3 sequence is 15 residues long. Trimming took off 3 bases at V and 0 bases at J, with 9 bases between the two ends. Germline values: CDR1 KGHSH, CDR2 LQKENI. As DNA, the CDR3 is TGTGCCAGCTCACCGACCCACGGCTCCTACAATGAGCAGTTCTTC. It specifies CASSPTHGSYNEQFF.

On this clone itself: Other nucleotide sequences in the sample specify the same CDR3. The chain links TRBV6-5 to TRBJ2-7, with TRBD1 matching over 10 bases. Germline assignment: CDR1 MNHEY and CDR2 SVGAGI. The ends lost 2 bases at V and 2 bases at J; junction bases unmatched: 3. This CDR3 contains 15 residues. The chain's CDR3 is CASSYRGTGAYEQYF. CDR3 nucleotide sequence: TGTGCCAGCAGTTACAGGGGGACAGGGGCCTACGAGCAGTACTTC.

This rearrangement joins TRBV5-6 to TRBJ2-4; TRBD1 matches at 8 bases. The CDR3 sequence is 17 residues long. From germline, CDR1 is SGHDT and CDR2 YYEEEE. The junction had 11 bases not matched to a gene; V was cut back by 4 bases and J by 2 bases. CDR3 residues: CASSGLGQGLSKNIQYF. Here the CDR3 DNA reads TGTGCCAGCAGCGGCTTAGGACAGGGCTTGTCCAAAAACATTCAGTACTTC. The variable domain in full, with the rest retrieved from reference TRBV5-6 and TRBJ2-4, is DAGVTQSPTHLIKTRGQQVTLRCSPKSGHDTVSWYQQALGQGPQFIFQYYEEEERQRGNFPDRFSGHQFPNYSSELNVNALLLGDSALYLCASSGLGQGLSKNIQYFGAGTRLSVL.

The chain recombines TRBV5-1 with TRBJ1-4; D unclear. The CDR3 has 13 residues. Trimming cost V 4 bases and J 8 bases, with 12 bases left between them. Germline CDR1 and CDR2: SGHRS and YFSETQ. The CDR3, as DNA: TGCGCCAGCAGCCCGCCGGAGCGGGAAAAACTGTTTTTT. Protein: CASSPPEREKLFF.

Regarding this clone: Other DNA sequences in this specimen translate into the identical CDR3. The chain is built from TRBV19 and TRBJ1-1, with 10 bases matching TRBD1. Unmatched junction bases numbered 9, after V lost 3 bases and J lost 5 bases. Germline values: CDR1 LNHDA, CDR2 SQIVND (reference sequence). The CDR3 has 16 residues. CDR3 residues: CASSIIPGQGNTEAFF. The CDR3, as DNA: TGTGCCAGTAGTATTATCCCGGGACAGGGGAATACTGAAGCTTTCTTT.

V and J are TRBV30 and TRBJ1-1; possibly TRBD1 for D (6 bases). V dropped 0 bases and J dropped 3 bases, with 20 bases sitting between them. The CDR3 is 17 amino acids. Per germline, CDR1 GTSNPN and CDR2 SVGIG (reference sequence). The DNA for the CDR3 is TGTGCCTGGAGTGTACACGTCGGGGCAGGGGCTGACACTGAAGCTTTCTTT. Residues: CAWSVHVGAGADTEAFF. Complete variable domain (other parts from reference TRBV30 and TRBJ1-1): SQTIHQWPATLVQPVGSPLSLECTVEGTSNPNLYWYRQAAGRGLQLLFYSVGIGQISSEVPQNLSASRPQDRQFILSSKKLLLSDSGFYLCAWSVHVGAGADTEAFFGQGTRLTVV.

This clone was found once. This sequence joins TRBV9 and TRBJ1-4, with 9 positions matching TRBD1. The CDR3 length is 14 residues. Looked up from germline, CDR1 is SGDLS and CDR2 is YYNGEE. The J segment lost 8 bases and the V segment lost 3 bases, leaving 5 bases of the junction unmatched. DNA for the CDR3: TGTGCCAGCAGCGCGGGACAGGGTCGCGAAAAACTGTTTTTT. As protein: CASSAGQGREKLFF.

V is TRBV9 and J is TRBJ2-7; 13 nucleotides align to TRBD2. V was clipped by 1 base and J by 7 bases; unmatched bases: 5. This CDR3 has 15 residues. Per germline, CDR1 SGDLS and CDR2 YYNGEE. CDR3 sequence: CASSVSGTSGVEQYF. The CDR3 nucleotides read TGTGCCAGCAGCGTAAGCGGGACTAGCGGGGTGGAGCAGTACTTC.

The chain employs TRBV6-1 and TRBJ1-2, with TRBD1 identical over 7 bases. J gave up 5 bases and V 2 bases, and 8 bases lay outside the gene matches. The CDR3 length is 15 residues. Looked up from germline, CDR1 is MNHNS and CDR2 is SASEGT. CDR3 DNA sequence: TGTGCCAGCAGTGAAAAGGACGCAGGGGGGTATGGCTACACCTTC. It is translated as CASSEKDAGGYGYTF.

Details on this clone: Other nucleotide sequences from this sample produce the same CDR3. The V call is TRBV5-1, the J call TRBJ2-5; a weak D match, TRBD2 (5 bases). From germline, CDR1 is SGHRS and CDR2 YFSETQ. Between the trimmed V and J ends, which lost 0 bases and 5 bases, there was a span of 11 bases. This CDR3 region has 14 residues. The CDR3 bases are TGCGCCAGCAGCTTGGGTACCGGCGGGGAGACCCAGTACTTC. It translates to CASSLGTGGETQYF. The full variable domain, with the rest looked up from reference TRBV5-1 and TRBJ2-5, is KAGVTQTPRYLIKTRGQQVTLSCSPISGHRSVSWYQQTPGQGLQFLFEYFSETQRNKGNFPGRFSGRQFSNSRSEMNVSTLELGDSALYLCASSLGTGGETQYFGPGTRLLVL.

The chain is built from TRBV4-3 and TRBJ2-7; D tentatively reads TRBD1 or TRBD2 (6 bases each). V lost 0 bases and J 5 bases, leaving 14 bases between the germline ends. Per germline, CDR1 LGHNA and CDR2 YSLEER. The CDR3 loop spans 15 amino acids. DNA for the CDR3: TGCGCCAGCAGCCAAGAAGGGGGGCGGGGAGACGAGCAGTACTTC. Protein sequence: CASSQEGGRGDEQYF.

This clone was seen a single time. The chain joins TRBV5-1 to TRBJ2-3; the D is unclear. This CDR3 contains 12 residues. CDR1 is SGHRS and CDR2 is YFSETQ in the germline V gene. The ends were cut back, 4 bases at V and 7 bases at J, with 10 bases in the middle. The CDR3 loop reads CASSQISNTQYF. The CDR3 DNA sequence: TGCGCCAGCAGCCAGATTAGTAATACGCAGTATTTT.

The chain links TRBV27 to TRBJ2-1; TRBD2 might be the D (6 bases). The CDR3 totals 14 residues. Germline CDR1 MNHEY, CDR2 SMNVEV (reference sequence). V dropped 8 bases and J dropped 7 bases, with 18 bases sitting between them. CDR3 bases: TGTGCCAGCCGCCGGGAGTGGGGGGAAAATGAGCAGTTCTTC. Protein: CASRREWGENEQFF.

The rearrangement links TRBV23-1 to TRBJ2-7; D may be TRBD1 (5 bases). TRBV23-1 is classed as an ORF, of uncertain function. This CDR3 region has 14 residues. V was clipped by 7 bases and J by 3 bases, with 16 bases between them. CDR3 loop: CASNRQTHFYEQYF. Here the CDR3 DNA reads TGCGCCAGCAACCGACAGACTCACTTCTACGAGCAGTACTTC.

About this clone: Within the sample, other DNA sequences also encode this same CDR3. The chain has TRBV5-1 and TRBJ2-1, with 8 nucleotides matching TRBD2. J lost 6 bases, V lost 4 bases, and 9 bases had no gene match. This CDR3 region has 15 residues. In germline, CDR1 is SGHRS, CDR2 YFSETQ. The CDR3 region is CASSLGTSWSNEQFF. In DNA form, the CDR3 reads TGCGCCAGCAGCCTAGGGACTAGTTGGTCCAATGAGCAGTTCTTC. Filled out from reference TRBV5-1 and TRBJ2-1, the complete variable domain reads KAGVTQTPRYLIKTRGQQVTLSCSPISGHRSVSWYQQTPGQGLQFLFEYFSETQRNKGNFPGRFSGRQFSNSRSEMNVSTLELGDSALYLCASSLGTSWSNEQFFGPGTRLTVL.

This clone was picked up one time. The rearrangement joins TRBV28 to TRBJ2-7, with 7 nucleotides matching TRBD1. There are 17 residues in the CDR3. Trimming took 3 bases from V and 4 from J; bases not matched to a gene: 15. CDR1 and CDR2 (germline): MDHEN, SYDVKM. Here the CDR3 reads CASSLLLLGQKKYEQYF. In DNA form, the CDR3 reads TGTGCCAGCAGTTTGTTGTTACTGGGACAGAAGAAATACGAGCAGTACTTC.